This T cell receptor (beta chain) was obtained from a study of cytomegalovirus exposure and HLA in healthy donors. Overall study context: Researchers previously reported finding some 110 million unique TCR beta sequences from 170 million or so T cells.

The ends lost 5 bases at V and 1 base at J; junction bases unmatched: 6. The CDR3 spans 17 residues. The germline CDR1 and CDR2 sequences are SGHNT and YENEEA. PCR was performed using 60 Vbeta and 13 Jbeta primers. Some clones are missing from TCRdb's copy, which holds only in-frame ones; the method was immunoSEQ multiplex PCR. The top ten hold approximately 0.74% of the sample, which has approximately 190,000 clones, 75% to 85% seen once. About this clone itself: Antigen: not known.

Overall study results and limits: Among TCR beta chains, those listed as cytomegalovirus-associated numbered over 150. Later analysis identified 16,951 TCR beta sequences associated with HLA alleles, using a false discovery rate threshold of 0.05.

Sequencing was carried out using PBMCs. The TCR was taken from a woman between 18 and 29 years old in good health and CMV-seronegative. The chain carries TRBV11-3 and TRBJ2-2; 11 nucleotides match TRBD2. Here the CDR3 DNA reads TGTGCCAGCAGCCCGGGACTAGCGGATCAGAACACCGGGGAGCTGTTTTTT. Encoded protein: CASSPGLADQNTGELFF.